The 32 T cell receptor beta chains below come from one sample, sequenced in a study of T cell changes during pregnancy in multiple sclerosis. Sequenced by immunoSEQ multiplex PCR; TCRdb stores in-frame clones only, minus some. The sample consists of tens of thousands of clones, around 90% of them appearing once. The sample in question was peripheral blood, obtained in the first trimester of pregnancy. These receptors all come from a female donor in good health, enrolled as a control in a pregnancy study.

V gene TRBV28 combines with J gene TRBJ2-7; 7 bases map to TRBD2. The CDR3 sequence is 14 residues long. Germline V gene lookup returns CDR1 MDHEN and CDR2 SYDVKM. V gave up 6 bases and J gave up 4 bases; unmatched junction bases: 9. CDR3 amino acids: CASSRLGGGYEQYF. As DNA, the CDR3 is TGTGCCAGCAGCCGCTTGGGCGGGGGATACGAGCAGTACTTC.

The genes are TRBV28 and TRBJ1-5, with D hard to call. Germline V lookup: CDR1 MDHEN, CDR2 SYDVKM. The CDR3 runs to 16 residues. With 6 bases removed from V and 2 bases from J, the gap between germline ends came to 17 bases. The CDR3 DNA sequence: TGTGCCAGCAGCTTTCTCCTTGCCGGAGGCAATCAGCCCCAGCATTTT. Encoded protein: CASSFLLAGGNQPQHF.

The chain uses TRBV30 and TRBJ1-4; TRBD1 agrees at 8 bases. The CDR3 covers 15 residues. Unmatched junction bases numbered 9, after V lost 1 base and J lost 8 bases. The germline V gene encodes CDR1 GTSNPN and CDR2 SVGIG (reference sequence). CDR3 region: CAWSAGGAGGEKLFF. DNA for the CDR3: TGTGCCTGGAGTGCAGGGGGCGCGGGTGGCGAAAAACTGTTTTTT.

The V and J genes are TRBV29-1 and TRBJ1-1; D might be TRBD1 (5 bases). This CDR3 spans 13 amino acids. The germline CDR1 and CDR2 sequences are SQVTM and ANQGSEA. V was clipped by 8 bases and J by 1 base, with 14 bases between them. The CDR3: CSTRRGKNTEAFF. The CDR3 DNA is TGCAGCACCAGGCGGGGGAAGAACACTGAAGCTTTCTTT.

In this sample, this clone turned up a few times. The chain is built from TRBV7-9 and TRBJ2-2; D unresolved. This CDR3 has 13 amino acids. The germline gives CDR1 SEHNR, CDR2 FQNEAQ (reference sequence). Deletions cut 3 bases from V and 2 bases from J, with 4 bases between. The CDR3 DNA sequence: TGTGCCAGCAGCTTCTTTAACACCGGGGAGCTGTTTTTT. Amino acids: CASSFFNTGELFF.

The chain's CDR3 is CASSPTQTVHEQYF. The CDR3 coding sequence is TGTGCCAGCAGTCCCACTCAGACTGTTCACGAGCAGTACTTC. The V gene is TRBV6-5, the J gene TRBJ2-7; D unclear. The V and J ends lost 5 bases and 5 bases respectively, with 16 bases between them. This CDR3 is 14 amino acids long. The V gene's germline CDR1 is MNHEY and CDR2 SVGAGI.

The chain has TRBV15 and TRBJ1-5; TRBD1 matches 10 bases. The CDR3 consists of 17 residues. Germline lookup yields CDR1 LNHNV and CDR2 YYDKDF (reference sequence). The J segment lost 5 bases and the V segment lost 0 bases, leaving 7 bases of the junction unmatched. CDR3 sequence: CATSRDLTGGPYQPQHF. CDR3 DNA sequence: TGTGCCACCAGCAGAGATCTGACAGGGGGCCCCTATCAGCCCCAGCATTTT.

The rearrangement links TRBV28 to TRBJ2-5, with 7 bases matching TRBD2. Germline CDR1 reads MDHEN; CDR2 reads SYDVKM. This CDR3 has 13 amino acids. V was pared by 4 bases and J by 3 bases, with 2 bases of the junction left unmatched. In nucleotides, the CDR3 is TGTGCCAGCAGTTCGGGGGGTAAAGAGACCCAGTACTTC. It specifies CASSSGGKETQYF.

The chain links TRBV29-1 to TRBJ1-2, with TRBD1 matching 10 bases. Losses at the gene ends were 6 bases for V and 4 bases for J; bases not matched to a gene: 20. The V gene's germline CDR1 is SQVTM and CDR2 ANQGSEA. The CDR3 has 18 residues. The CDR3 reads CSVSRDRGPHSRIYGYTF. Written as DNA, the CDR3 is TGCAGCGTGTCCCGGGACAGGGGACCGCACTCAAGGATCTATGGCTACACCTTC. The full variable domain, its missing parts supplied by reference TRBV29-1 and TRBJ1-2, is SAVISQKPSRDICQRGTSLTIQCQVDSQVTMMFWYRQQPGQSLTLIATANQGSEATYESGFVIDKFPISRPNLTFSTLTVSNMSPEDSSIYLCSVSRDRGPHSRIYGYTFGSGTRLTVV.

CDR3 sequence (DNA): TGTGCTAGTGCACCTCACGGGATGGAGGGCTACACCTTC. Its protein is CASAPHGMEGYTF. The chain is built from TRBV12-5 and TRBJ1-2; no clear D gene. The CDR3 length is 13 residues. Per germline, CDR1 LGHNT and CDR2 FRNRAP. Trimming cost V 7 bases and J 8 bases, with 17 bases left between them.

This chain connects TRBV5-8 to TRBJ1-4, with D uncertain. The V end was cut by 5 bases, the J end by 0 bases, with 11 bases between. The length of the CDR3 is 15 residues. From germline, CDR1 is SGHTS and CDR2 YDEGEE. CDR3 DNA: TGTGCCAGCAGGTTTCAAACAGCAACTAATGAAAAACTGTTTTTT. This encodes CASRFQTATNEKLFF.

The rearrangement uses TRBV6-5 and TRBJ1-6, with a possible D match to TRBD1 (5 bases). CDR1 is MNHEY and CDR2 is SVGAGI in the germline V gene. Trimming stripped 5 bases from V and 1 base from J, with 9 bases between. The CDR3 runs 15 residues. In DNA form, the CDR3 reads TGTGCCAGCAGTGTCCAGGGTTCCTATAATTCACCCCTCCACTTT. Translating gives CASSVQGSYNSPLHF.

V and J are TRBV18 and TRBJ1-6; D possibly corresponds to TRBD1 (5 bases). Germline V gives CDR1 KGHSH, CDR2 LQKENI. This CDR3 region has 15 residues. V lost 2 bases, J lost 8 bases, and 13 bases lay in between. CDR3 amino acids: CASSPSYGAHSPLHF. The CDR3 nucleotides read TGTGCCAGCTCACCAAGCTATGGGGCGCATTCACCCCTCCACTTT.

As for this clone: Germline is not matched at one junction end, which may reflect a read error. The CDR3: CASSQGLAGGPHF. CDR3 bases: TGTGCCAGCAGTCAAGGACTAGCGGGGGGCCCGCATTTT. This chain joins TRBV2 and TRBJ2-3, with 14 positions matching TRBD2. The CDR3 extends over 13 amino acids. Germline CDR1 is SNHLY and CDR2 is FYNNEI.

V gene TRBV27 combines with J gene TRBJ2-3; D call uncertain. Trimming took 5 bases from V and 0 from J, leaving 12 bases between them. From germline, CDR1 is MNHEY and CDR2 SMNVEV (reference sequence). The CDR3 spans 15 residues. CDR3 coding DNA: TGTGCCAGCAGTCGATACACCTCTAGCACAGATACGCAGTATTTT. Its translation is CASSRYTSSTDTQYF.

The J gene is TRBJ1-2, the V gene TRBV5-1; 9 bases are shared with TRBD1. In germline, CDR1 is SGHRS, CDR2 YFSETQ. Trimming at V came to 4 bases and at J to 3 bases, leaving 1 base not matched to a gene. CDR3 length: 13 amino acids. In nucleotides, the CDR3 is TGCGCCAGCAGCAGGACAGGGGACTATGGCTACACCTTC. Protein sequence: CASSRTGDYGYTF. The full variable domain, its missing parts supplied by reference TRBV5-1 and TRBJ1-2, is KAGVTQTPRYLIKTRGQQVTLSCSPISGHRSVSWYQQTPGQGLQFLFEYFSETQRNKGNFPGRFSGRQFSNSRSEMNVSTLELGDSALYLCASSRTGDYGYTFGSGTRLTVV.

The chain uses TRBV4-3 and TRBJ1-2; 9 bases line up with TRBD1. Germline-derived CDR1 and CDR2 are LGHNA and YSLEER. The junction had 16 bases not matched to a gene; V was cut back by 0 bases and J by 5 bases. The length of the CDR3 is 19 residues. This chain's CDR3 is CASSQDPPTGGDFRYGYTF. The CDR3 bases are TGCGCCAGCAGCCAAGATCCTCCGACAGGGGGTGACTTTCGATATGGCTACACCTTC.

The rearrangement uses TRBV28 and TRBJ2-3; 8 positions match TRBD1. The CDR3 sequence is 15 residues long. With 8 bases clipped from V and 3 bases from J, the junction kept 10 bases outside the gene matches. Germline V gene lookup returns CDR1 MDHEN and CDR2 SYDVKM. The CDR3 loop reads CASVYRGWGTDTQYF. The CDR3 nucleotides are TGTGCCAGCGTGTACAGGGGGTGGGGAACAGATACGCAGTATTTT.

The rearrangement links TRBV28 to TRBJ2-7, with D unclear. This CDR3 is built from 13 residues. The germline gives CDR1 MDHEN, CDR2 SYDVKM. The V end was cut by 6 bases, the J end by 4 bases, with 13 bases between. CDR3 nucleotide sequence: TGTGCCAGCAGCCTTCCGCGCATTTACGAGCAGTACTTC. Translation: CASSLPRIYEQYF.

V and J are TRBV12-5 and TRBJ1-1, with D perhaps TRBD1 (6 bases). CDR1 and CDR2 from the germline V gene are LGHNT and FRNRAP. This CDR3 contains 15 residues. V gave up 6 bases and J gave up 1 base, with 15 bases separating them. The CDR3 nucleotides read TGTGCTAGTGGCCAATGGGGGGGGGCGAACACTGAAGCTTTCTTT. Translated: CASGQWGGANTEAFF.

The V and J genes are TRBV10-2 and TRBJ1-2; TRBD1 is a possible D gene (6 bases). The V and J ends lost 7 bases and 8 bases respectively, with 26 bases between them. CDR3 length: 16 amino acids. Germline CDR1 WSHSY, CDR2 SAAADI. CDR3 in amino acids: CASNEPTGWGRYGYTF. In DNA, the CDR3 is TGCGCCAGCAACGAACCCACAGGGTGGGGCCGCTACGGCTACACCTTC.

The chain links TRBV5-1 to TRBJ2-7; 8 bases are a match to TRBD1. Trimming cost V 2 bases and J 6 bases; bases outside gene matches: 7. Germline CDR1 SGHRS, CDR2 YFSETQ. This CDR3 has 14 amino acids. The CDR3 loop is CASSFLDRGIEQYF. The CDR3 nucleotides read TGCGCCAGCAGCTTCCTCGACAGGGGAATCGAGCAGTACTTC.

In DNA, the CDR3 is TGCGCCAGCAGCTCTTCCGGGACAGGGCGTGAAAAACTGTTTTTT. This sequence encodes CASSSSGTGREKLFF. V usage is TRBV5-1 and J usage is TRBJ1-4; 9 bases map to TRBD1. Trimming removed 3 bases from V and 7 bases from J; junction bases left unmatched: 7. In germline, CDR1 is SGHRS, CDR2 YFSETQ. There are 15 residues in the CDR3.

The chain combines TRBV7-2 with TRBJ2-7, with D maybe TRBD1 (6 bases). Trimming stripped 5 bases from V and 4 bases from J, with 15 bases between. The CDR3 extends over 14 amino acids. Germline V CDR1 and CDR2: SGHTA, FQGNSA. The CDR3 is CASSPRRTEYEQYF. In DNA, the CDR3 is TGTGCCAGCAGCCCCAGAAGGACAGAATACGAGCAGTACTTC.

V is TRBV19 and J is TRBJ2-7, with 9 positions matching TRBD1. The length of the CDR3 is 15 residues. The J segment lost 5 bases and the V segment lost 4 bases, leaving 9 bases of the junction unmatched. Germline assignment: CDR1 LNHDA and CDR2 SQIVND (reference sequence). The CDR3 loop is CASSNPGTGSHEQYF. CDR3 nucleotides: TGTGCCAGTAGTAACCCCGGGACAGGGTCCCACGAGCAGTACTTC.

This chain connects TRBV5-4 to TRBJ1-1; a weak D match, TRBD1 (6 bases). Germline assignment: CDR1 SGHNT and CDR2 YYREEE (reference sequence). V lost 0 bases, J lost 4 bases, and 13 bases lay in between. CDR3 length: 15 amino acids. This CDR3 reads CASSLDRAIPTEAFF. The CDR3 bases are TGTGCCAGCAGCTTGGACAGGGCCATCCCCACTGAAGCTTTCTTT.

This clone was seen once. J is TRBJ1-6 and V is TRBV27; 8 nucleotides match TRBD1. The CDR3 covers 15 residues. From germline, CDR1 is MNHEY and CDR2 SMNVEV (reference sequence). J was trimmed by 6 bases and V by 6 bases; bases with no gene match: 7. This CDR3 reads CASSPRDRPNSPLHF. In DNA form, the CDR3 reads TGTGCCAGCAGCCCCCGGGACAGGCCTAATTCACCCCTCCACTTT.

The gene calls are TRBV30 and TRBJ1-6; D ambiguous. Trimming took off 3 bases at V and 11 bases at J, with 8 bases between the two ends. CDR1 and CDR2 (germline): GTSNPN, SVGIG (reference sequence). The CDR3 covers 11 residues. The CDR3 here is CAWRHIPPLHF. CDR3 nucleotides: TGTGCCTGGAGACATATCCCACCCCTCCACTTT.

The chain recombines TRBV18 with TRBJ2-5; TRBD1 is a possible D gene (6 bases). CDR3 length: 13 residues. The V end lost 2 bases, the J end lost 5 bases, and 9 bases lay between the germline ends. CDR1 is KGHSH, CDR2 LQKENI, per germline. The CDR3 DNA is TGTGCCAGCTCACCAACAGGGCGGGAGACCCAGTACTTC. Protein: CASSPTGRETQYF.

The rearrangement links TRBV29-1 to TRBJ2-6; tentatively, D is TRBD1 (6 bases). This CDR3 is built from 14 residues. The V gene lost 4 bases and the J gene lost 3 bases, with 10 bases spanning the gap. The germline V gene encodes CDR1 SQVTM and CDR2 ANQGSEA. The chain's CDR3 is CSVAPGVGANVLTF. DNA for the CDR3: TGCAGCGTTGCCCCAGGGGTTGGGGCCAACGTCCTGACTTTC.

The chain combines TRBV19 with TRBJ1-5; 9 nucleotides align to TRBD1. V was pared by 5 bases and J by 2 bases, with 4 bases of the junction left unmatched. CDR1 LNHDA and CDR2 SQIVND come from the germline V gene (reference sequence). The length of the CDR3 is 15 residues. Here the CDR3 reads CASSGGTGRNQPQHF. The CDR3 nucleotides are TGTGCCAGTAGTGGGGGGACAGGGCGCAATCAGCCCCAGCATTTT.

The J gene is TRBJ1-2, the V gene TRBV25-1; TRBD1 matches at 9 bases. Unmatched junction bases numbered 3, after V lost 1 base and J lost 6 bases. This CDR3 has 14 residues. The V gene's germline CDR1 is MGHDK and CDR2 SYGVNS. The CDR3 region is CASSEWDRAHGYTF. The CDR3 region has the DNA TGTGCCAGCAGTGAATGGGACAGGGCTCATGGCTACACCTTC.